This T cell receptor (beta chain) was captured by sequencing in a study of breast tumors, draining lymph nodes, adjacent tissues. This clonotype was detected many times. This CDR3 comprises 12 residues. The V gene lost 1 base and the J gene lost 3 bases, with 7 bases spanning the gap. CDR1 is DFQATT, CDR2 SNEGSKA, per germline (reference sequence). Axillary draining lymph nodes of breast cancer patients supplied the node samples. In TCRdb, the multiplex PCR reads were re-called with MiXCR into one record per CDR3 protein. Of some 130,000 distinct CDR3 sequences detected, 21% appear once; the ten largest clones hold about 2%.

Sequencing was performed on axillary lymph node tissue. The TCR was taken from a female donor with breast cancer. Some clones in this sample may be carry-over from other donors' samples. This chain links TRBV20-1 with TRBJ2-7, with no clear D. The CDR3: CSARGPNYEQYF. The CDR3 DNA sequence: TGCAGTGCTAGAGGACCAAACTACGAGCAGTACTTC.